The sequence of this TCR beta chain was determined in a study of cytotoxic CD8 clonotypes in ibrutinib-treated CLL (dated by TCRdb to the early 2020s). Regarding the research as a whole: The cohort had 11 relapsed/refractory and more than 14 treatment-naive patients; 17 were IGHV unmutated. Cryopreserved peripheral blood mononuclear cells were collected at three points: before therapy, at response, and at either sustained remission or disease progression. All remission and progressive disease samples were collected while patients were still receiving ibrutinib. On average, each sample yielded approximately 250,000 productive templates and tens of thousands of productive rearrangements. Partial responses were observed in 24 patients and complete responses in 2; after a median follow-up of roughly 72 months, remission was maintained in approximately 14 patients and progression was observed in about twelve. Response samples were obtained after a median of approximately twelve months of treatment, with a range of roughly 6 to 36 months. Of the approximately 90 people in the trial, roughly 27 had longitudinal samples available. The full study reports these points: Public clonotypes were rare and either shrank or stayed stable during treatment, and the rise in clonality at ibrutinib response reflected expansion of private clonotypes. Lymph node repertoires were not examined, and the timing of sampling was not matched between patients in sustained remission and those whose disease progressed. Baseline clonality was found to be higher than that of age-matched healthy donors and was strongly correlated with circulating CD8+ T-cell counts. Clonality increased at ibrutinib response, stayed stable in sustained remission, and fell back toward baseline at progression.

Interpreted using the paper, the time point label stands for: progressive disease on ibrutinib. About 2 micrograms of genomic DNA were extracted from cryopreserved PBMCs for TCR beta library preparation. High-throughput TCR beta sequencing was performed on longitudinal blood samples from CLL patients receiving ibrutinib monotherapy. Patients were enrolled in a phase 2 open-label single-center ibrutinib monotherapy trial. Regarding this clone: Its target antigen remains unknown. The input lacks base qualities; no much larger clone sits a single base away.

Each clonotype received, on average, around 10x coverage in deep resolution sequencing performed on a MiSeq, where the target depth lay between 1 in 1 million and 1 in 200,000 T cells. The immunoSEQ hsTCRB Kit was used to generate the TCR beta libraries. Turning to the authors' computational methods: Data were analyzed with ImmunoSEQ Data Assistant and ImmunoSEQ Analyzer, with V, D and J genes assigned per IMGT definitions. Clonality was computed as one minus normalized Shannon entropy of productive rearrangement frequencies, ranging from 0 to 1. Only overrepresented clonotypes making up at least 0.05% of the repertoire of each patient were included in the public clonotype analysis. Roughly 12 age-matched healthy donor repertoires from immuneACCESS were used as controls for clonality. Entries here come from immuneACCESS through TCRdb and include only in-frame sequences with V and J called. Some clones fail to appear in such tables; in the studies checked, an unresolved V gene covers under half of the shortfall, and the cause of the remainder is unknown. Clone size and V and J calls were adopted from that table, with D and trimming inferred from the DNA. This sample holds about 25,000 clones; roughly two thirds were observed only once. Of the sample, about 53% is held by the ten largest clones.

From a lookup of the germline V gene (reference sequence), CDR1 and CDR2 are MNHEY and SMNVEV. V is shortened by 2 bases, J by 2 bases, and the region joining them spans 10 bases. The CDR3, cysteine through phenylalanine, is 14 amino acids long. The entry retains the CDR3 DNA only, 42 bases that are in frame from base 1. Sequenced here: PBMCs, sampled at disease progression, from a patient treated with ibrutinib. This TCR was sampled from a human donor with chronic lymphocytic leukemia. The chain is assembled from TRBV27 and TRBJ2-7, with the D gene not clear enough to name. CDR3 reads: CASSLKGSPYEQYF. The DNA reads as follows: TGTGCCAGCAGTTTAAAGGGATCCCCCTACGAGCAGTACTTC.